This T cell receptor beta chain was sequenced for a study of blood T cells in healthy people across ages. This clonotype came up many times. What it binds is unknown. Study-level points and caveats: Per million T cells, TCR beta diversity dropped about linearly as age rose.

The CDR3 is 12 residues long. CDR1 and CDR2 from the germline V gene are MGHRA and YSYEKL. Trimming cost V 4 bases and J 11 bases, with 14 bases left between them. Healthy Caucasians from Russia aged roughly 6 to 95 served as donors. It was with a sample-barcoded 5' primer and a J-beta primer mix that a second PCR of about 6 to 12 cycles was run. MiXCR, run by TCRdb on the 5' RACE reads, gives a single entry per CDR3 protein. Among fewer than 2,000,000 distinct CDR3 sequences listed, about two fifths were seen once. The rearrangement joins TRBV4-1 to TRBJ2-5; no firm D call. The sample taken for sequencing was blood. This receptor was identified in a human donor in good health. CDR3 nucleotide sequence: TGCGCCAGCAGCCCACCGACGAGAGAGCAGTACTTC. Protein: CASSPPTREQYF.